These T cell receptor beta chains were read from a single sample in a study of blood T cells in healthy people across ages. TCRdb redid the calling of the 5' RACE reads with MiXCR, one entry per CDR3 protein. This table holds hundreds of thousands of distinct CDR3 sequences, approximately 30% found once. Sequenced sample: blood. The origin of the receptors is an elderly woman in good health. Each CDR3 is given with its conserved first and last residue. A D gene is named only where the DNA matches it firmly. For some rows the clone size is stated as once, few or many, or as a class when expanded; others skip it.

J: TRBJ1-3
size: few
length: 15
V: TRBV27
D: NA
DNA: TGTGCCAGCAGTTTATCAGGGCAGGGTGGAAACACCATATATTTT
CDR3: CASSLSGQGGNTIYF

J: TRBJ1-1
size: NA
length: 14
V: TRBV29-1
D: NA
DNA: TGCAGCGTTGTCCCGGGAGGGTTTTACACTGAAGCTTTCTTT
CDR3: CSVVPGGFYTEAFF

J: TRBJ1-2
size: NA
length: 11
V: TRBV3-1
D: NA
DNA: TGTGCCAGCAACCAATTATATGGCTACACCTTC
CDR3: CASNQLYGYTF

J: TRBJ2-7
size: NA
length: 15
V: TRBV7-9
D: NA
DNA: TGTGCCAACAGCCGACCGACTGATACTTCCTACGAGCAGTACTTC
CDR3: CANSRPTDTSYEQYF

J: TRBJ2-3
size: many
length: 16
V: TRBV5-5
D: TRBD2
DNA: TGTGCCAGCAGCCAACTACCTAGCGGGGGGGCTGATACGCAGTATTTT
CDR3: CASSQLPSGGADTQYF

J: TRBJ2-4
size: NA
length: 19
V: TRBV28
D: TRBD1
DNA: TGTGCCAGCAGTCCAACGGGACAGGGGCTTACAATAGCCAAAAACATTCAGTACTTC
CDR3: CASSPTGQGLTIAKNIQYF

J: TRBJ1-5
size: many
length: 15
V: TRBV20-1
D: NA
DNA: TGCAGTGCACCCAGTAATTTGGGAGGCAATCAGCCCCAGCATTTT
CDR3: CSAPSNLGGNQPQHF

J: TRBJ1-1
size: NA
length: 14
V: TRBV5-1
D: NA
DNA: TGCGCCAGCAGCTTGGACCAGATGAACACTGAAGCTTTCTTT
CDR3: CASSLDQMNTEAFF

J: TRBJ1-2
size: many
length: 15
V: TRBV6-5
D: NA
DNA: TGTGCCAGCAGTTACTCGCGGACAGTTCCCTATGGCTACACCTTC
CDR3: CASSYSRTVPYGYTF

J: TRBJ2-1
size: many
length: 17
V: TRBV25-1
D: TRBD1
DNA: TGTGCCAGCAGCGCCCCCCCAGGACAGGATTACTACAATGAGCAGTTCTTC
CDR3: CASSAPPGQDYYNEQFF

J: TRBJ2-7
size: NA
length: 15
V: TRBV10-3
D: TRBD1
DNA: TGTGCCATCAGTCAGGGGACAGGGGCGAAGGACGAGCAGTACTTC
CDR3: CAISQGTGAKDEQYF

J: TRBJ2-3
size: many
length: 16
V: TRBV4-1
D: TRBD2
DNA: TGCGCCAGCAGCCATCAGACTAGCGGGCGCACAGATACGCAGTATTTT
CDR3: CASSHQTSGRTDTQYF

J: TRBJ2-3
size: many
length: 15
V: TRBV20-1
D: TRBD2
DNA: TGCAGTGCTCAAGGACTAGCGGGGGGGTGGTATACGCAGTATTTT
CDR3: CSAQGLAGGWYTQYF

J: TRBJ2-7
size: few
length: 14
V: TRBV6-6
D: NA
DNA: TGTGCCAGCAGCCGTCCGGGGGACCTCTACGAGCAGTACTTC
CDR3: CASSRPGDLYEQYF

J: TRBJ2-5
size: NA
length: 13
V: TRBV11-3
D: TRBD1
DNA: TGTGCCAGCAGCCCTTCAGGGGGTCAGGAGCAGTACTTC
CDR3: CASSPSGGQEQYF

J: TRBJ2-5
size: many
length: 18
V: TRBV4-2
D: TRBD2
DNA: TGTGCCAGCAGCCAGGGGCATCTAGCGGGGGGCTTGCAAGAGACCCAGTACTTC
CDR3: CASSQGHLAGGLQETQYF

J: TRBJ1-2
size: many
length: 14
V: TRBV7-2
D: TRBD1
DNA: TGTGCCAGCAGCCGGGACAGGGGTAACTATGGCTACACCTTC
CDR3: CASSRDRGNYGYTF

J: TRBJ2-3
size: NA
length: 18
V: TRBV7-6
D: NA
DNA: TGTGCCACCAGGCGTTCTCCTTTCCGGGGTTCTAGCACAGATACGCAGTATTTT
CDR3: CATRRSPFRGSSTDTQYF

J: TRBJ2-7
size: NA
length: 14
V: TRBV20-1
D: TRBD2
DNA: TGCAGTACTAGAAAAGCGGGGCCTAACTACGAGCAGTACTTC
CDR3: CSTRKAGPNYEQYF

J: TRBJ1-2
size: many
length: 14
V: TRBV5-6
D: NA
DNA: TGTGCCAGCAGCCCAGAGGGCAGGGGTCATGGCTACACCTTC
CDR3: CASSPEGRGHGYTF

J: TRBJ1-1
size: NA
length: 15
V: TRBV7-2
D: NA
DNA: TGTGCCAGCAGCTTAGGTAGCAGGCCGAACACTGAAGCTTTCTTT
CDR3: CASSLGSRPNTEAFF

J: TRBJ2-3
size: NA
length: 15
V: TRBV7-2
D: NA
DNA: TGTGCCAGTAGCCCAATGTTCTATAGCACAGATACGCAGTATTTT
CDR3: CASSPMFYSTDTQYF

J: TRBJ1-6
size: NA
length: 15
V: TRBV6-5
D: NA
DNA: TGTGCCAGCAGTCACGAGTCTGGGATTAATTCACCCCTCCACTTT
CDR3: CASSHESGINSPLHF

J: TRBJ2-3
size: few
length: 14
V: TRBV3-1
D: NA
DNA: TGTGCCAGCAGCCGCCTGAGGCTTCCAGATACGCAGTATTTT
CDR3: CASSRLRLPDTQYF

J: TRBJ1-6
size: NA
length: 13
V: TRBV10-3
D: NA
DNA: TGTGCCATCAGTGAGTCGAAGGATTCACCCCTCCACTTT
CDR3: CAISESKDSPLHF

J: TRBJ2-7
size: many
length: 14
V: TRBV28
D: NA
DNA: TGTGCCAGCAGTGCGTCGGCGGCACCCTACGAGCAGTACTTC
CDR3: CASSASAAPYEQYF

J: TRBJ2-7
size: many
length: 14
V: TRBV7-9
D: NA
DNA: TGTGCCAGCAGCCCCTCCGGGGCTTCCTACGAGCAGTACTTC
CDR3: CASSPSGASYEQYF

J: TRBJ2-1
size: NA
length: 13
V: TRBV24-1
D: NA
DNA: TGTGCCACCAGTGATGGGGTCTACAATGAGCAGTTCTTC
CDR3: CATSDGVYNEQFF

J: TRBJ1-2
size: NA
length: 12
V: TRBV10-3
D: TRBD1
DNA: TGTGCCATCAATAAAGACAGGGACGGCTACACCTTC
CDR3: CAINKDRDGYTF

J: TRBJ1-6
size: NA
length: 16
V: TRBV3-1
D: NA
DNA: TGTGCCAGCAGCCAATCGAACGACAGGCCGAATTCACCCCTCCACTTT
CDR3: CASSQSNDRPNSPLHF

J: TRBJ2-3
size: NA
length: 11
V: TRBV20-1
D: NA
DNA: TGCAGTGCCCTCCGGGAAGCATCGCAGTATTTT
CDR3: CSALREASQYF

J: TRBJ2-6
size: many
length: 19
V: TRBV6-5
D: NA
DNA: TGTGCCAGCAGTTACTCTAGGGGCAGGACTCTATCTGGGGCCAACGTCCTGACTTTC
CDR3: CASSYSRGRTLSGANVLTF

J: TRBJ1-2
size: NA
length: 15
V: TRBV5-1
D: NA
DNA: TGCGCCAGCAGCCCCGGACAGACTACACTATGGGGCTACACCTTC
CDR3: CASSPGQTTLWGYTF

J: TRBJ1-2
size: many
length: 14
V: TRBV20-1
D: TRBD1
DNA: TGCAGTGCCGGGACGGACAGGACTAACTATGGCTACACCTTC
CDR3: CSAGTDRTNYGYTF

J: TRBJ1-6
size: few
length: 15
V: TRBV20-1
D: NA
DNA: TGCAGTGCACCGCCGCCTGGCTCCTATAATTCACCCCTCCACTTT
CDR3: CSAPPPGSYNSPLHF

J: TRBJ2-3
size: NA
length: 15
V: TRBV29-1
D: NA
DNA: TGCAGCGTTGAAGATCGATGGGGGGGGGCGATTACGCAGTATTTT
CDR3: CSVEDRWGGAITQYF

J: TRBJ1-2
size: few
length: 15
V: TRBV9
D: NA
DNA: TGTGCCAGCAGCGCCCTCAAGACAGCTAACTATGGCTACACCTTC
CDR3: CASSALKTANYGYTF

J: TRBJ1-2
size: many
length: 13
V: TRBV20-1
D: NA
DNA: TGCAGTGCCGCAGCAGGGGTCGACTATGGCTACACCTTC
CDR3: CSAAAGVDYGYTF

J: TRBJ2-1
size: NA
length: 17
V: TRBV2
D: TRBD2
DNA: TGTGCCAGCAGTGAAAACCCCTGGGGTGCGGGGGACAATGAGCAGTTCTTC
CDR3: CASSENPWGAGDNEQFF

J: TRBJ2-2
size: few
length: 14
V: TRBV7-9
D: NA
DNA: TGTGCCAGCAGCTTACTCGCTGGGTCCGGGGAGCTGTTTTTT
CDR3: CASSLLAGSGELFF

J: TRBJ2-3
size: many
length: 15
V: TRBV5-5
D: NA
DNA: TGTGCCAGCAGCTCGGGACACTCCAGCACAGATACGCAGTATTTT
CDR3: CASSSGHSSTDTQYF

J: TRBJ2-1
size: many
length: 13
V: TRBV20-1
D: TRBD1
DNA: TGCAGTGCCACGGGACAGGGCGTCGGTGAGCAGTTCTTC
CDR3: CSATGQGVGEQFF

J: TRBJ2-2
size: few
length: 13
V: TRBV29-1
D: TRBD2
DNA: TGCAGCGTTAATAGCGGGGGGGCCGGGGAGCTGTTTTTT
CDR3: CSVNSGGAGELFF

J: TRBJ1-1
size: few
length: 15
V: TRBV19
D: NA
DNA: TGTGCCAGTAGTGTCCGGGACGCGGTAAACACTGAAGCTTTCTTT
CDR3: CASSVRDAVNTEAFF

J: TRBJ2-1
size: many
length: 14
V: TRBV7-9
D: NA
DNA: TGTGCCAGCAGCGAGCGCGCCGCCTGGGGTGAGCAGTTCTTC
CDR3: CASSERAAWGEQFF

J: TRBJ2-1
size: many
length: 13
V: TRBV24-1
D: NA
DNA: TGTGCCACCAGTGATCAGGGGCAGGATGAGCAGTTCTTC
CDR3: CATSDQGQDEQFF

J: TRBJ2-7
size: NA
length: 14
V: TRBV10-3
D: TRBD1
DNA: TGTGCCATCAGGGGGACAGGGTCGGCCTACGAGCAGTACTTC
CDR3: CAIRGTGSAYEQYF

J: TRBJ2-1
size: many
length: 12
V: TRBV29-1
D: NA
DNA: TGCAGCGTTGATCCTACGAACAATGAGCAGTTCTTC
CDR3: CSVDPTNNEQFF

J: TRBJ1-1
size: NA
length: 14
V: TRBV3-1
D: NA
DNA: TGTGCCAGCAGCCAAGTAGACGGGTTCACTGAAGCTTTCTTT
CDR3: CASSQVDGFTEAFF

J: TRBJ2-3
size: many
length: 16
V: TRBV7-2
D: NA
DNA: TGTGCCAGCAGCTCCCCAAGCGGGCCTAGCACAGATACGCAGTATTTT
CDR3: CASSSPSGPSTDTQYF

J: TRBJ1-3
size: few
length: 14
V: TRBV6-1
D: TRBD1
DNA: TGTGCCAGCAGTGCCGGCACAGGGGCAGGAACCATATATTTT
CDR3: CASSAGTGAGTIYF

J: TRBJ2-1
size: many
length: 13
V: TRBV6-2/TRBV6-3
D: NA
DNA: TGTGCCAGCGAAGGTGGGATGTACAATGAGCAGTTCTTC
CDR3: CASEGGMYNEQFF

J: TRBJ2-3
size: many
length: 17
V: TRBV11-1
D: TRBD2
DNA: TGTGCCAGCAGCCTGCGGCCGGGGGGGCCGATCACAGATACGCAGTATTTT
CDR3: CASSLRPGGPITDTQYF

J: TRBJ1-2
size: few
length: 13
V: TRBV11-2
D: NA
DNA: TGTGCCAGCAGCCCGGGGGGGTGTGGGGGCTACACCTTC
CDR3: CASSPGGCGGYTF

J: TRBJ2-7
size: many
length: 12
V: TRBV28
D: TRBD1
DNA: TGTGCCAGCAGTGCCGACAGGGTGGTACAGTACTTC
CDR3: CASSADRVVQYF